Below are 26 T cell receptor beta chains sequenced from a single sample in a study of T cell repertoires in cytomegalovirus infection (dated by TCRdb to between 2019 and 2020). Sequencing instrument: Illumina HiSeq 1500. TCRdb handled the public reads itself, with Q25 trimming in fastp and clone calling in MiXCR, and kept productive beta chains. Every entry covers one CDR3 protein and lists the most common genes and DNA from its rows. Here the sample has 250,000 to 300,000 distinct CDR3 sequences; around 15% occur a single time. The ten largest clones add up to roughly half of the sample. Sequenced input: CD8+ T cells from PBMCs. These receptors were taken from a human donor in good health (CMV status not recorded). Some clones in this sample may be carry-over from other donors' samples.

This clonotype has ten or more counts. The chain carries TRBV7-2 and TRBJ2-1; 7 bases align to TRBD1. Unmatched junction bases numbered 9, after V lost 2 bases and J lost 8 bases. Germline assignment: CDR1 SGHTA and CDR2 FQGNSA. The length of the CDR3 is 15 residues. The CDR3 here is CASSLKGTVIDEQFF. In DNA, the CDR3 is TGTGCCAGCAGCTTAAAGGGGACAGTTATCGATGAGCAGTTCTTC.

This clonotype was detected only a few times. This chain uses TRBV28 with TRBJ1-2, with D perhaps TRBD1 (5 bases). The CDR3 totals 14 residues. Germline V gene data show CDR1 as MDHEN and CDR2 as SYDVKM. Between the trimmed V and J ends, which lost 5 bases and 2 bases, there was a span of 12 bases. The CDR3 DNA is TGTGCCAGCAGTCCCGACGGGACGAACTATGGCTACACCTTC. Translating gives CASSPDGTNYGYTF.

A few counts support this clonotype. This rearrangement joins TRBV27 to TRBJ2-1; 12 bases are shared with TRBD1. The length of the CDR3 is 17 residues. Germline-derived CDR1 and CDR2 are MNHEY and SMNVEV (reference sequence). V was pared by 1 base and J by 8 bases, with 9 bases of the junction left unmatched. CDR3 amino acids: CASSLFGGTGGLDEQFF. In nucleotides, the CDR3 is TGTGCCAGCAGTTTATTCGGGGGGACAGGGGGCCTCGATGAGCAGTTCTTC.

The table lists this clonotype with a few counts. The genes are TRBV15 and TRBJ1-1, with 7 bases matching TRBD1. V trimming: 11 bases; J trimming: 3 bases; junction bases outside the gene matches: 9. Germline-derived CDR1 and CDR2 are LNHNV and YYDKDF (reference sequence). The CDR3 totals 13 residues. CDR3 loop: CAARDRWDTEAFF. The CDR3 coding sequence is TGTGCCGCCCGGGACAGATGGGACACTGAAGCTTTCTTT.

This clonotype was observed a few times. The genes are TRBV20-1 and TRBJ1-2, with D maybe TRBD1 (5 bases). V was trimmed by 0 bases and J by 0 bases, leaving 17 bases between them. Germline CDR1 DFQATT, CDR2 SNEGSKA (reference sequence). The CDR3 covers 17 residues. CDR3 sequence: CSARDPIQAGTNYGYTF. The CDR3, as DNA: TGCAGTGCTAGAGATCCCATCCAGGCAGGGACTAACTATGGCTACACCTTC.

Many counts were recorded for this clonotype. The chain joins TRBV10-3 to TRBJ1-1; 7 bases match TRBD1. The CDR3 loop spans 16 amino acids. After removal of 3 bases from V and 4 bases from J, the junction contained 11 bases not matched to a gene. Germline CDR1 is ENHRY and CDR2 is SYGVKD. CDR3 sequence: CAISDPEIQGTTEAFF. DNA of the CDR3: TGTGCCATCAGTGACCCTGAAATACAGGGGACCACTGAAGCTTTCTTT.

The rearrangement links TRBV7-3 to TRBJ1-1; 9 positions match TRBD1. The germline gives CDR1 SGHTA, CDR2 FQGTGA. The CDR3 runs to 15 residues. V was pared by 3 bases and J by 1 base, with 3 bases of the junction left unmatched. The CDR3 spells CASSLGTGQNTEAFF. CDR3 nucleotides: TGTGCCAGCAGCTTGGGGACAGGGCAGAACACTGAAGCTTTCTTT.

Only a few counts were recorded for this clonotype. The chain links TRBV5-6 to TRBJ1-1; D ambiguous. This CDR3 has 15 residues. Germline CDR1 and CDR2: SGHDT and YYEEEE. V gave up 0 bases and J gave up 4 bases, with 13 bases separating them. CDR3 protein: CASSLGAGGITEAFF. In DNA form, the CDR3 reads TGTGCCAGCAGCTTGGGGGCGGGAGGGATCACTGAAGCTTTCTTT.

Many counts were recorded for this clonotype. The CDR3 loop is CATSREGYYGYTF. Written as DNA, the CDR3 is TGTGCCACCAGCAGGGAGGGTTACTATGGCTACACCTTC. V is TRBV15 and J is TRBJ1-2, with D unresolved. The germline V gene has CDR1 LNHNV and CDR2 YYDKDF (reference sequence). This CDR3 region has 13 residues. Trimming took off 3 bases at V and 3 bases at J, with 8 bases between the two ends.

This sequence joins TRBV6-5 and TRBJ2-5; 7 bases are shared with TRBD1. CDR1 and CDR2 (germline): MNHEY, SVGAGI. The CDR3 loop spans 15 amino acids. Trimming at V came to 4 bases and at J to 3 bases, leaving 8 bases not matched to a gene. In nucleotides, the CDR3 is TGTGCCAGCAGTTCCGCCCCCGGGACAGAAGAGACCCAGTACTTC. Amino acid sequence: CASSSAPGTEETQYF.

This clonotype was observed a few times. This chain connects TRBV5-6 to TRBJ2-2; maybe TRBD1 (5 bases). The CDR3 runs to 16 residues. Trimming removed 5 bases from V and 3 bases from J, with 17 bases in between. CDR1 is SGHDT and CDR2 is YYEEEE in the germline V gene. CDR3 region: CASSFPGPEYTGELFF. The DNA of the CDR3 is TGTGCCAGCAGTTTTCCAGGGCCAGAATACACCGGGGAGCTGTTTTTT.

This clonotype has just a few counts. The V gene is TRBV2, the J gene TRBJ2-1; perhaps TRBD2 as D (6 bases). Per germline, CDR1 SNHLY and CDR2 FYNNEI. The CDR3 length is 15 residues. V was pared by 6 bases and J by 1 base, with 13 bases between. The CDR3 nucleotides are TGTGCCAGCAGCCCAGGACTAACTTCCTACAATGAGCAGTTCTTC. Translating it yields CASSPGLTSYNEQFF.

In its sample, this clonotype was seen many times. The chain carries TRBV7-6 and TRBJ2-1, with D tentatively TRBD2 (5 bases). CDR1 and CDR2 from the germline V gene are SGHVS and FNYEAQ. This CDR3 region has 15 residues. Trimming shortened V by 0 bases and J by 8 bases, and 14 bases separated the two germline ends. The CDR3 is CASSLALASPDEQFF. The CDR3 DNA reads as TGTGCCAGCAGCTTAGCGCTAGCATCACCCGATGAGCAGTTCTTC.

The rearrangement joins TRBV5-1 to TRBJ1-1; no clear D. This CDR3 contains 15 residues. From germline, CDR1 is SGHRS and CDR2 YFSETQ. Trimming left V 0 bases short and J 0 bases short, with 9 bases between. The CDR3 sequence is CASSLAADLNTEAFF. The CDR3 DNA reads as TGCGCCAGCAGCTTGGCTGCAGACCTGAACACTGAAGCTTTCTTT.

The table lists this clonotype with a few counts. J is TRBJ2-1 and V is TRBV20-1; TRBD2 agrees at 10 bases. V shed 2 bases and J 8 bases; nucleotides not matched to a gene: 6. The CDR3 consists of 14 residues. CDR1 is DFQATT and CDR2 is SNEGSKA in the germline V gene (reference sequence). The chain's CDR3 is CSARSGGASYEQFF. DNA for the CDR3: TGCAGTGCTAGAAGCGGGGGGGCCTCGTATGAGCAGTTCTTC.

This clonotype was seen many times. Here the CDR3 reads CASSYSSGTSNYGYTF. CDR3 sequence (DNA): TGTGCCAGCAGTTACTCGTCCGGCACTTCTAACTATGGCTACACCTTC. The V call is TRBV6-5, the J call TRBJ1-2; D not certain. CDR1 and CDR2 from the germline V gene are MNHEY and SVGAGI. V lost 0 bases and J 0 bases, leaving 11 bases between the germline ends. The CDR3 consists of 16 residues.

This clonotype was picked up many times. This chain connects TRBV7-2 to TRBJ2-7; D may be TRBD2 (5 bases). V was clipped by 5 bases and J by 3 bases, with 11 bases between them. CDR1 is SGHTA and CDR2 is FQGNSA in the germline V gene. The CDR3 length is 13 residues. CDR3 sequence: CASSPARDYEQYF. For the CDR3, the DNA is TGTGCCAGCAGCCCCGCCCGGGACTACGAGCAGTACTTC.

This chain connects TRBV28 to TRBJ2-3, with 8 bases lining up with TRBD2. CDR1 MDHEN and CDR2 SYDVKM come from the germline V gene. V gave up 6 bases and J gave up 2 bases; unmatched junction bases: 7. The CDR3 contains 15 residues. The CDR3 reads CASREAGASTDTQYF. CDR3 nucleotides: TGTGCCAGCAGGGAAGCGGGGGCCTCCACAGATACGCAGTATTTT.

The table lists this clonotype with many counts. The gene calls are TRBV7-8 and TRBJ2-1; D might be TRBD1 or TRBD2, each matching 5 bases. Per the germline V gene, CDR1 is SGHVS and CDR2 is FQNEAQ. Trimming took 3 bases from V and 4 from J, leaving 13 bases between them. CDR3 size: 15 residues. The CDR3 reads CASSLGTDTYNEQFF. The CDR3 nucleotides are TGTGCCAGCAGCTTGGGGACCGACACTTACAATGAGCAGTTCTTC.

This clonotype has just a few counts. The chain recombines TRBV6-4 with TRBJ1-1; maybe TRBD1 (6 bases). The germline V and J ends were trimmed by 6 bases and 7 bases, with 18 bases remaining between them. This CDR3 is built from 14 residues. Germline values: CDR1 MRHNA, CDR2 SNTAGT. CDR3 coding DNA: TGTGCCAGCAGGCCACTTGGGACAAATAGTGAAGCTTTCTTT. Encoded protein: CASRPLGTNSEAFF.

A remark on this clonotype: This may be a read error: a much more frequent sequence differs by one nucleotide. The chain combines TRBV7-6 with TRBJ1-2, with TRBD1 identical over 7 bases. This CDR3 has 16 residues. V shed 5 bases, J shed 1 base, and the junction held 10 bases outside the gene matches. Germline V lookup: CDR1 SGHVS, CDR2 FNYEAQ. CDR3 region: CASSPSGQAHNYGYTF. The CDR3, as DNA: TGTGCCAGCAGCCCATCAGGACAGGCGCATAACTATGGCTACACCTTC.

This clonotype has at least ten counts. The chain is built from TRBV7-8 and TRBJ2-7; unclear D gene. Germline CDR1 reads SGHVS; CDR2 reads FQNEAQ. The CDR3 runs to 11 residues. Trimming cost V 5 bases and J 7 bases, with 9 bases left between them. CDR3 loop: CASSPAWEQYF. CDR3 bases: TGTGCCAGCAGCCCCGCCTGGGAGCAGTACTTC.

This clonotype came up a few times. This chain uses TRBV27 with TRBJ1-1; no reliable D call. CDR3 size: 13 residues. Germline CDR1 and CDR2: MNHEY and SMNVEV (reference sequence). V lost 5 bases and J lost 0, with 7 bases in between. CDR3 in DNA: TGTGCCAGCAGTCCACTCGTGAACACTGAAGCTTTCTTT. Protein product: CASSPLVNTEAFF.

Concerning this clonotype itself: This clone may be a read error of a much larger clone one base away. J is TRBJ2-1 and V is TRBV4-1; TRBD2 matches 8 bases. Germline V gene data show CDR1 as MGHRA and CDR2 as YSYEKL. The CDR3 is 15 amino acids. DNA for the CDR3: TGCACCAGCGCCTCACCCCTCGCGGGGGGTGATGAGCAGTTCTTC. Amino acids: CTSASPLAGGDEQFF.

This clonotype was counted only a few times. The chain combines TRBV9 with TRBJ2-7; D is perhaps TRBD1 (6 bases). CDR1 is SGDLS, CDR2 YYNGEE, per germline. This CDR3 has 14 residues. V lost 4 bases to trimming and J lost 7 bases, with 18 bases between them. CDR3 loop: CASSHGQITLEQYF. For the CDR3, the DNA is TGTGCCAGCAGCCACGGACAGATAACGTTGGAGCAGTACTTC.

This chain links TRBV7-9 with TRBJ2-5; D may be TRBD1 (5 bases). Trimming shortened V by 4 bases and J by 1 base, and 13 bases separated the two germline ends. CDR1 SEHNR and CDR2 FQNEAQ come from the germline V gene (reference sequence). The CDR3 totals 15 residues. This CDR3 reads CASSYETTAQETQYF. For the CDR3, the DNA is TGTGCCAGCAGCTACGAAACGACAGCCCAAGAGACCCAGTACTTC.